One and the same sample provided the 21 T cell receptor beta chains below, sequenced in a study of OX40 agonist ivuxolimab in advanced cancers. Clones were read by immunoSEQ multiplex PCR, and TCRdb kept only the in-frame ones, dropping some. This sample carries 42,000 or so clones, 86% of them seen once, and the ten largest clones take 20% to 25%. Sequencing was performed on CD4+ or CD8+ T cells sorted from blood, taken in a trial of the OX40 agonist ivuxolimab. All receptors come from an adult with an advanced solid tumor such as melanoma, head and neck, liver or kidney cancer.

The chain employs TRBV9 and TRBJ1-1; 7 bases are a match to TRBD1. This CDR3 has 14 residues. Germline V gene sequence: CDR1 SGDLS, CDR2 YYNGEE. Germline trimming cut 3 bases from V and 3 bases from J; bases unmatched to any gene: 5. CDR3 residues: CASSGRQGHTEAFF. CDR3 nucleotide sequence: TGTGCCAGCAGCGGTCGACAGGGCCACACTGAAGCTTTCTTT.

This clone came up a few times. The chain uses TRBV29-1 and TRBJ1-1; possibly TRBD1 for D (5 bases). Deletions cut 7 bases from V and 4 bases from J, with 16 bases between. CDR3 length: 13 residues. Per the germline V gene, CDR1 is SQVTM and CDR2 is ANQGSEA. CDR3 DNA: TGCAGCGGTACCCCAGGGTCGGGCACTGAAGCTTTCTTT. Its protein is CSGTPGSGTEAFF.

CDR3: CASILRGSGEAFF. The CDR3 DNA reads as TGTGCCAGCATCCTGAGGGGGTCGGGTGAAGCTTTCTTT. V is TRBV11-2 and J is TRBJ1-1, with D perhaps matching TRBD1 (6 bases). The CDR3 has 13 amino acids. Per germline, CDR1 SGHAT and CDR2 FQNNGV. V gave up 7 bases and J gave up 7 bases, with 16 bases separating them.

The genes are TRBV5-1 and TRBJ1-1; D is possibly TRBD1 (6 bases). The CDR3 has 13 residues. Germline V gives CDR1 SGHRS, CDR2 YFSETQ. Deletions cut 6 bases from V and 7 bases from J, with 16 bases between. The CDR3 protein is CASKTGNGGEAFF. CDR3 in DNA: TGCGCCAGCAAAACAGGGAATGGTGGTGAAGCTTTCTTT.

This clone was detected only a few times. The chain combines TRBV7-8 with TRBJ2-7; D remains unclear. Germline lookup yields CDR1 SGHVS and CDR2 FQNEAQ. This CDR3 spans 16 amino acids. Trimming pared 4 bases from V and 0 bases from J, leaving 16 bases between. The CDR3 region is CASSSPGLRSSYEQYF. The CDR3 DNA is TGTGCCAGCAGCTCACCCGGGCTCCGGAGCTCCTACGAGCAGTACTTC.

This rearrangement joins TRBV11-1 to TRBJ2-3; TRBD2 aligns across 9 bases. This CDR3 has 16 residues. CDR1 and CDR2 from the germline V gene are SGHAT and FQDESV (reference sequence). V lost 0 bases to trimming and J lost 4 bases; unmatched junction nucleotides: 5. DNA of the CDR3: TGTGCCAGCAGCTTAGCTCGCGGGGGGGCCGCAGATACGCAGTATTTT. Residues: CASSLARGGAADTQYF. The full variable domain, its missing parts supplied by reference TRBV11-1 and TRBJ2-3, is EAEVAQSPRYKITEKSQAVAFWCDPISGHATLYWYRQILGQGPELLVQFQDESVVDDSQLPKDRFSAERLKGVDSTLKIQPAELGDSAMYLCASSLARGGAADTQYFGPGTRLTVL.

This clone was seen just once. The V gene is TRBV6-1, the J gene TRBJ1-1; D not resolved. Germline assignment: CDR1 MNHNS and CDR2 SASEGT. Trimming cost V 3 bases and J 3 bases, with 8 bases left between them. The CDR3 sequence is 13 residues long. The CDR3 protein is CASSDDRHTEAFF. The DNA for the CDR3 is TGTGCCAGCAGTGATGACCGGCACACTGAAGCTTTCTTT.

This clone appeared many times. The chain links TRBV2 to TRBJ1-3, with a tentative D call TRBD1 (6 bases). Germline-derived CDR1 and CDR2 are SNHLY and FYNNEI. V lost 0 bases and J lost 0, with 15 bases in between. The CDR3 has 18 amino acids. The CDR3 region has the DNA TGTGCCAGCAGTGAAGCGGGAGGATTGGACAGCTCTGGAAACACCATATATTTT. Its translation: CASSEAGGLDSSGNTIYF.

The CDR3 DNA reads TGTGCCAGCAGTGAAGATCGAATACCGGGACAGGGGTACGAGCAGTACGTC. Translating it yields CASSEDRIPGQGYEQYV. This chain uses TRBV6-1 with TRBJ2-7, with TRBD1 matching 10 bases. Trimming cost V 1 base and J 4 bases; bases outside gene matches: 10. Per the germline V gene, CDR1 is MNHNS and CDR2 is SASEGT. The CDR3 covers 17 residues.

The chain carries TRBV5-4 and TRBJ1-6; D possibly corresponds to TRBD1 (5 bases). Trimming took 0 bases from V and 6 from J, leaving 10 bases between them. The V gene's germline CDR1 is SGHNT and CDR2 YYREEE (reference sequence). The CDR3 loop spans 15 amino acids. The CDR3 DNA is TGTGCCAGCAGCTTGGCGGGGGGGACTAATTCACCCCTCCACTTT. As protein: CASSLAGGTNSPLHF.

V usage is TRBV6-1 and J usage is TRBJ1-2, with TRBD1 as a possible D gene (6 bases). This CDR3 comprises 11 residues. The V gene's germline CDR1 is MNHNS and CDR2 SASEGT. The V end was cut by 10 bases, the J end by 7 bases, with 13 bases between. CDR3 DNA sequence: TGTGCCACTAAAGGGGGTACTGGCTACACCTTC. This translates into CATKGGTGYTF.

The chain recombines TRBV5-1 with TRBJ1-1; D is unclear. The CDR3 is 12 amino acids. Trimming pared 7 bases from V and 8 bases from J, leaving 15 bases between. Germline CDR1 is SGHRS and CDR2 is YFSETQ. Here the CDR3 reads CASRRAEEEAFF. Here the CDR3 DNA reads TGCGCCAGCCGGAGGGCAGAGGAAGAAGCTTTCTTT.

J is TRBJ2-7 and V is TRBV9, with 12 bases matching TRBD1. Per the germline V gene, CDR1 is SGDLS and CDR2 is YYNGEE. With 4 bases clipped from V and 7 bases from J, the junction kept 12 bases outside the gene matches. The CDR3 sequence is 16 residues long. In nucleotides, the CDR3 is TGTGCCAGCAGCCTCTCCGGGGGACAGGGGGCGTATGAGCAGTACTTC. As protein: CASSLSGGQGAYEQYF.

This rearrangement joins TRBV6-5 to TRBJ2-3; TRBD2 aligns across 7 bases. CDR1 MNHEY and CDR2 SVGAGI come from the germline V gene. The CDR3 contains 16 residues. Trimming removed 0 bases from V and 2 bases from J; junction bases left unmatched: 5. The CDR3 spells CASSYSPSGNTDTQYF. The CDR3 DNA follows: TGTGCCAGCAGTTACTCCCCTAGCGGAAACACAGATACGCAGTATTTT.

This clone has a single count. This chain's CDR3 is CASSYFRGASGLFF. CDR3 DNA sequence: TGTGCCAGCAGTTACTTCAGGGGGGCCAGCGGACTGTTTTTT. J is TRBJ1-4 and V is TRBV6-5; TRBD1 matches at 7 bases. The CDR3 covers 14 residues. Germline-derived CDR1 and CDR2 are MNHEY and SVGAGI. V trimming: 1 base; J trimming: 13 bases; junction bases outside the gene matches: 9.

This chain links TRBV9 with TRBJ2-5, with a weak D call TRBD1 (6 bases). Deletions cut 0 bases from V and 3 bases from J, with 15 bases between. The germline V gene has CDR1 SGDLS and CDR2 YYNGEE. CDR3 length: 16 amino acids. The chain's CDR3 is CASSVGDTTLEETQYF. The DNA for the CDR3 is TGTGCCAGCAGCGTAGGGGACACAACCCTTGAAGAGACCCAGTACTTC.

V and J are TRBV7-6 and TRBJ1-1; possible D gene TRBD1, 6 bases. Trimming removed 2 bases at V and 3 bases at J, with 13 bases between. Germline values: CDR1 SGHVS, CDR2 FNYEAQ. This CDR3 contains 15 residues. CDR3 DNA: TGTGCCAGCAGCTTAAGTGTAGGGGGGGACACTGAAGCTTTCTTT. Translating it yields CASSLSVGGDTEAFF.

This chain joins TRBV28 and TRBJ2-1; D unclear. The CDR3 length is 15 residues. CDR1 MDHEN and CDR2 SYDVKM come from the germline V gene. The ends were cut back, 3 bases at V and 0 bases at J, with 9 bases in the middle. CDR3 DNA: TGTGCCAGCAGTTTCAGGCCAGGCTCCTACAATGAGCAGTTCTTC. Amino acids: CASSFRPGSYNEQFF.

In DNA, the CDR3 is TGTGCCAGCAGCTTGGTGGAAGACACTGAAGCTTTCTTT. Protein product: CASSLVEDTEAFF. The chain links TRBV5-6 to TRBJ1-1; no clear D. Trimming shortened V by 0 bases and J by 3 bases, and 6 bases separated the two germline ends. This CDR3 spans 13 amino acids. Germline CDR1 is SGHDT and CDR2 is YYEEEE.

Comment on this clone: The identical CDR3 is also encoded by other nucleotide sequences in the sample. The CDR3 region is CASSQESDQPQHF. CDR3 DNA sequence: TGTGCCAGCAGCCAGGAAAGCGATCAGCCCCAGCATTTT. J is TRBJ1-5 and V is TRBV4-2; D not resolved. The CDR3 has 13 residues. Per the germline V gene, CDR1 is LGHNA and CDR2 is YNFKEQ. The V gene lost 3 bases and the J gene lost 5 bases, with 8 bases spanning the gap.

This clone was detected once. The V call is TRBV5-8, the J call TRBJ1-1; 11 positions match TRBD1. The CDR3 is 17 amino acids. Per the germline V gene, CDR1 is SGHTS and CDR2 is YDEGEE. With V trimmed by 3 bases and J by 0 bases, 7 bases remained unmatched. CDR3: CASSWDRGGWMNTEAFF. CDR3 in DNA: TGTGCCAGCAGCTGGGACAGGGGGGGATGGATGAACACTGAAGCTTTCTTT.